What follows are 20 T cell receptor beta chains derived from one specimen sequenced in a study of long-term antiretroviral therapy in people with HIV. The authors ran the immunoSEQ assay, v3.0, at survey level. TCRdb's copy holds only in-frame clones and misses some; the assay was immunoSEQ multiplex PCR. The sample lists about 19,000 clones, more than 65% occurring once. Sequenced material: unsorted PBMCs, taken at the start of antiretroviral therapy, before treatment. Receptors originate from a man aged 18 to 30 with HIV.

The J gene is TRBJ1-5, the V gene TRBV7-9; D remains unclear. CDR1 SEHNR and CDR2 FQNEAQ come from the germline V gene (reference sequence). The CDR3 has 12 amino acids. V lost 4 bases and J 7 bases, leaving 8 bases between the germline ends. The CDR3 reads CASSSPGQPQHF. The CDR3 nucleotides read TGTGCCAGCAGCTCTCCGGGCCAGCCCCAGCATTTT.

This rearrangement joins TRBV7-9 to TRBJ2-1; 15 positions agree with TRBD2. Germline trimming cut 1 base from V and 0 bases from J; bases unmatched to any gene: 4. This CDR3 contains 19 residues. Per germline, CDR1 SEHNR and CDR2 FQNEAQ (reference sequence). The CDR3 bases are TGTGCCAGCAGCTTAGACCGGGGACTAGCGGGAGGCTCCTACAATGAGCAGTTCTTC. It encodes CASSLDRGLAGGSYNEQFF.

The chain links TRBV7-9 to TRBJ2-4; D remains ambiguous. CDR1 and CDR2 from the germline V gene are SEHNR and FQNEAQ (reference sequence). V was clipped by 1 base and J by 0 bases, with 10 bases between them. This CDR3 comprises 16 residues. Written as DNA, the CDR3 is TGTGCCAGCAGCTTAGAGACCTCACTAGCCAAAAACATTCAGTACTTC. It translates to CASSLETSLAKNIQYF. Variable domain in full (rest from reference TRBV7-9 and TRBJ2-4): DTGVSQNPRHKITKRGQNVTFRCDPISEHNRLYWYRQTLGQGPEFLTYFQNEAQLEKSRLLSDRFSAERPKGSFSTLEIQRTEQGDSAMYLCASSLETSLAKNIQYFGAGTRLSVL.

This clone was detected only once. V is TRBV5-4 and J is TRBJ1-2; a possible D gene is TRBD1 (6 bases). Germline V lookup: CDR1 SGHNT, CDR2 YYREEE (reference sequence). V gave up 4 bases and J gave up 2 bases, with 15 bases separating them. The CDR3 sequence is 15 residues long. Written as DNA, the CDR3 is TGTGCCAGCAGCAATCTCCACAGGGAAAACTATGGCTACACCTTC. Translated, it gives CASSNLHRENYGYTF.

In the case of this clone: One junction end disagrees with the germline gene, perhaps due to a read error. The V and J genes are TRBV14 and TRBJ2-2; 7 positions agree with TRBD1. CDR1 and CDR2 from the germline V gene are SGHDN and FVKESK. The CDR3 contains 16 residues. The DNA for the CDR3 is TGTGCCAGCAGCCAAGAACGCCACAGGGGTTGCCGGGGAGCTGTTTTT. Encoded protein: CASSQERHRGCRGAVF. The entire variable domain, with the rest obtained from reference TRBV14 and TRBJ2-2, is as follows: EAGVTQFPSHSVIEKGQTVTLRCDPISGHDNLYWYRRVMGKEIKFLLHFVKESKQDESGMPNNRFLAERTGGTYSTLKVQPAELEDSGVYFCASSQERHRGCRGAVFGEGSRLTVL.

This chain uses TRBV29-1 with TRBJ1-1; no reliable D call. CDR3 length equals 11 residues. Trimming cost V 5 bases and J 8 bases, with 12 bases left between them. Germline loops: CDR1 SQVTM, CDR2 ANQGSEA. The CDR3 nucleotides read TGCAGCGTTCGCCTAGGTTGGGAAGCTTTCTTT. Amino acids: CSVRLGWEAFF.

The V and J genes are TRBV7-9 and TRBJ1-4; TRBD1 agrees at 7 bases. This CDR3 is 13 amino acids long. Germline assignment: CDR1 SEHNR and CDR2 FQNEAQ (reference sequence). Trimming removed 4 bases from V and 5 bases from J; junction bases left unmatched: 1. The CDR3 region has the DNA TGTGCCAGCAGCTCGGGACAGAATGAAAAACTGTTTTTT. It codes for CASSSGQNEKLFF.

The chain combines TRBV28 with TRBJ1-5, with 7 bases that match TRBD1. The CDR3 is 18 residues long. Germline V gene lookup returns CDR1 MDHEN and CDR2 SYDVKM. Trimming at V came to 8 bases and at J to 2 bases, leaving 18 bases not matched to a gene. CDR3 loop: CASGWEQGIIAGNQPQHF. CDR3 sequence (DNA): TGTGCCAGCGGTTGGGAACAGGGGATCATAGCCGGCAATCAGCCCCAGCATTTT.

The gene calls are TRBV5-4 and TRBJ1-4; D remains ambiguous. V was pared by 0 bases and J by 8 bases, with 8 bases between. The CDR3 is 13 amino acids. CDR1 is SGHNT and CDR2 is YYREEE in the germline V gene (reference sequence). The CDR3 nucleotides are TGTGCCAGCAGCTTGGGGTTCGGGGAAAAACTGTTTTTT. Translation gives CASSLGFGEKLFF. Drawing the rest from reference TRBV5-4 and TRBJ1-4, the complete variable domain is ETGVTQSPTHLIKTRGQQVTLRCSSQSGHNTVSWYQQALGQGPQFIFQYYREEENGRGNFPPRFSGLQFPNYSSELNVNALELDDSALYLCASSLGFGEKLFFGSGTQLSVL.

This CDR3 reads CASSQDPASTDTQYF. The CDR3, as DNA: TGCGCCAGCAGCCAAGATCCCGCCAGCACAGATACGCAGTATTTT. The chain couples TRBV4-3 to TRBJ2-3; no clear D gene. The V gene's germline CDR1 is LGHNA and CDR2 YSLEER. Deletions cut 0 bases from V and 0 bases from J, with 7 bases between. CDR3 length: 15 residues.

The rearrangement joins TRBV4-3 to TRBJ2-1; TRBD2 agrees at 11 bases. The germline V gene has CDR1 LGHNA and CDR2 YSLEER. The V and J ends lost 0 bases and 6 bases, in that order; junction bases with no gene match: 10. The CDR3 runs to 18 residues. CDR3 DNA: TGCGCCAGCAGCCAAGATGTAATTAGCGGGAGGGCCTCCAATGAGCAGTTCTTC. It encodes CASSQDVISGRASNEQFF.

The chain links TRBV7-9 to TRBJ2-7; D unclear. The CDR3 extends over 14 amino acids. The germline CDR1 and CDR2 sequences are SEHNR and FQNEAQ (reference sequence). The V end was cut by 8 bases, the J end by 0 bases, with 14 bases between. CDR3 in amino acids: CASSYGVYSYEQYF. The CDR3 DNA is TGTGCCAGCTCGTACGGAGTCTACTCCTACGAGCAGTACTTC.

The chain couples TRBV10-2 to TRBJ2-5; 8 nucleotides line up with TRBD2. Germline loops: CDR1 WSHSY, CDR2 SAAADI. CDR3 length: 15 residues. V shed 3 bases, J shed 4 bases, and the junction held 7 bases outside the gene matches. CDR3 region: CASSDVSGRGETQYF. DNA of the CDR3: TGCGCCAGCAGTGATGTCAGCGGGAGAGGAGAGACCCAGTACTTC.

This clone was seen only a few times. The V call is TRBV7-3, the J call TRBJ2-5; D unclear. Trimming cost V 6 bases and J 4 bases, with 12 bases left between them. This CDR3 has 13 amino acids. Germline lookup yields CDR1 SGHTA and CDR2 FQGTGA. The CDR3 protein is CASSLVRGETQYF. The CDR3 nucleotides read TGTGCCAGCAGTCTGGTTCGTGGAGAGACCCAGTACTTC.

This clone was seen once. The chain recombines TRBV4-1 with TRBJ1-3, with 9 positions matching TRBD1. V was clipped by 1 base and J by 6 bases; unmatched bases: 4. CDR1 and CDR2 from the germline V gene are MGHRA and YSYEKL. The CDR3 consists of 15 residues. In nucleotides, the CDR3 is TGCGCCAGCAGCCAAGGGGACAGGGACGCAAACACCATATATTTT. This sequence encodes CASSQGDRDANTIYF.

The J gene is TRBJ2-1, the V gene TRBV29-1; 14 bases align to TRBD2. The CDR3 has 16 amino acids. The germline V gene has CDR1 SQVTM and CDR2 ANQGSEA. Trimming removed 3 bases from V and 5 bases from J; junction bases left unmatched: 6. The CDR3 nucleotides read TGCAGCGTTGATGGACTAGCGGGAGGCCACGACAATGAGCAGTTCTTC. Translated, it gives CSVDGLAGGHDNEQFF.

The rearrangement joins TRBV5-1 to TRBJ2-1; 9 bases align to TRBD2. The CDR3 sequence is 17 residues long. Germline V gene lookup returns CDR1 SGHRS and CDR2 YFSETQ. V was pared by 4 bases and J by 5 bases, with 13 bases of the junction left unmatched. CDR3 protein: CASSRTVAGEGNNEQFF. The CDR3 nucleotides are TGCGCCAGCAGCCGAACTGTAGCGGGAGAGGGCAACAATGAGCAGTTCTTC.

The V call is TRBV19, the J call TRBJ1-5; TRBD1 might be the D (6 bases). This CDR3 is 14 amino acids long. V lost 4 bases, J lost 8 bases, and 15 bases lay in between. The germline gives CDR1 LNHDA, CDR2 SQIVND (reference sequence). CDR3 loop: CASSTTGRLEPQHF. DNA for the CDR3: TGTGCCAGTAGTACCACAGGGAGGCTGGAGCCCCAGCATTTT.

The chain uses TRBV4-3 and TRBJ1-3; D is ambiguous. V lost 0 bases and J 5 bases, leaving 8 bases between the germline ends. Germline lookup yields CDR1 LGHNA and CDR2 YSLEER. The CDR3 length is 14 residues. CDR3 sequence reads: CASSQDLGRNTIYF. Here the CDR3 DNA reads TGCGCCAGCAGCCAAGATCTGGGCAGAAACACCATATATTTT.

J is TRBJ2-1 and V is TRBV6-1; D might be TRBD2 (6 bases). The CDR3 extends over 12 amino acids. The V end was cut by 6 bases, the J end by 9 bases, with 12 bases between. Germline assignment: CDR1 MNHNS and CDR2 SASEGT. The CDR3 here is CASRTSLVEQFF. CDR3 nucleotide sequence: TGTGCCAGCAGGACTAGTTTGGTTGAGCAGTTCTTC.